These 2 T cell receptor beta chains were all obtained from the same sample, sequenced in a study of OX40 agonist ivuxolimab in advanced cancers. Generated by immunoSEQ multiplex PCR, the TCRdb table keeps only in-frame clones and is missing some. The repertoire has some 100,000 clones, approximately 90% of them found once; the top ten carry 0.7% to 1%. Sequenced material: CD4+ or CD8+ T cells sorted from blood, taken in a trial of the OX40 agonist ivuxolimab. All receptors derive from an adult with an advanced solid tumor such as melanoma, head and neck, liver or kidney cancer.

Notes on this clone: Different DNA sequences within this sample yield the same CDR3. CDR3 sequence reads: CAWSVGGYEQYF. As DNA, the CDR3 is TGTGCCTGGAGTGTAGGAGGCTACGAGCAGTACTTC. The chain carries TRBV30 and TRBJ2-7, with a tentative D call TRBD2 (5 bases). Germline CDR1 is GTSNPN and CDR2 is SVGIG (reference sequence). CDR3 length: 12 residues. V lost 0 bases, J lost 3 bases, and 6 bases lay in between.

The chain recombines TRBV7-8 with TRBJ1-5, with D possibly matching TRBD1 (5 bases). Trimming removed 8 bases at V and 6 bases at J, with 20 bases between. The CDR3 sequence is 15 residues long. Germline CDR1 and CDR2: SGHVS and FQNEAQ. The CDR3 sequence: CASGLGRLGGQPQHF. As DNA, the CDR3 is TGTGCCAGCGGGTTGGGGCGCCTGGGCGGTCAGCCCCAGCATTTT.